This TCR beta chain was identified in a study of chemoradiotherapy in HPV16-positive cancers. The wider study: Candidate HPV-specific clones and shared TCR motifs came from two HPV16-positive patients.

Worth noting for this clone: The target antigen is unknown.

Study-wide findings and caveats: Candidate HPV-specific clones and E7-related TCR motifs grew in tumor during treatment. HPV-responsive T-cell expansion during chemoradiotherapy was linked to improved recurrence-free survival in HPV16-positive patients.

The assay was immunoSEQ multiplex PCR, and TCRdb's table has in-frame clones only and misses some. This sample has fewer than 25,000 clones, with around 67% found just once. Germline lookup yields CDR1 MNHEY and CDR2 SVGAGI. With V trimmed by 5 bases and J by 0 bases, 4 bases remained unmatched. This CDR3 region has 15 residues. This rearrangement joins TRBV6-5 to TRBJ1-2; 9 positions agree with TRBD1. The source of this sequence is a human donor with HPV-associated anogenital cancer. This sample was obtained from a patient who underwent chemoradiotherapy. CDR3 sequence: CASSDYRGPNYGYTF. The DNA for the CDR3 is TGTGCCAGCAGTGACTACAGGGGGCCTAACTATGGCTACACCTTC.